This T cell receptor beta chain emerged from a study of identical twins. This clonotype was counted between two and nine times. TCRdb re-derived calls from the 5' RACE reads in MiXCR, one entry per CDR3 protein. The sample includes roughly 750,000 distinct CDR3 sequences, around 20% of them seen just once. Trimming left V 7 bases short and J 4 bases short, with 8 bases between. CDR1 and CDR2 (germline): MNHEY, SVGAGI. The length of the CDR3 is 13 residues. These data were also filed under a second study, of T cells expressing NK-cell markers. That report notes: Seven of the eight sequenced donors were classified as HCMV-seropositive, and one was classified as seronegative. Questions lingered over whether expanded NKG2C+ T cell clones were HCMV-specific.

Specimen: PBMCs. The V call is TRBV6-5, the J call TRBJ2-6; D remains unclear. This sequence was found in a woman aged 18-30 years in good health. CDR3 residues: CASMYSGANVLTF. CDR3 DNA: TGTGCCAGCATGTACTCCGGGGCCAACGTCCTGACTTTC.